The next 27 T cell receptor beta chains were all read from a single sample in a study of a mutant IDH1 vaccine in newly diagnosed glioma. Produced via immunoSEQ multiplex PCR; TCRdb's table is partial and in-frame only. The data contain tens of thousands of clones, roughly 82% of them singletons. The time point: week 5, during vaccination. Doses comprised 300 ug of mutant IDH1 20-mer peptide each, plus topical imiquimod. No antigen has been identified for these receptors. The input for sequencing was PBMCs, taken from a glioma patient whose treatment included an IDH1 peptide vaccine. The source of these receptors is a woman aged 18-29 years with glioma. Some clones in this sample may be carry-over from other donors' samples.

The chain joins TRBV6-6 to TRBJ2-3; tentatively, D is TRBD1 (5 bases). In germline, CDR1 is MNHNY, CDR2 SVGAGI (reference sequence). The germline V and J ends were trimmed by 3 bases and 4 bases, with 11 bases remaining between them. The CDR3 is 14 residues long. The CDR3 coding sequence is TGTGCCAGCAGTTATTTAAGGGGTGCAGATACGCAGTATTTT. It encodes CASSYLRGADTQYF.

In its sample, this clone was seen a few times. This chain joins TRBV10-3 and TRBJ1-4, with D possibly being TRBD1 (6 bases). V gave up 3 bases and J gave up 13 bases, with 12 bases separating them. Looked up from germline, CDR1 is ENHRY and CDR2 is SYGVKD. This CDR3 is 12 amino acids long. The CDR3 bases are TGTGCCATCAGTGATCAGGGGAAAGGACTGTTTTTT. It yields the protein CAISDQGKGLFF.

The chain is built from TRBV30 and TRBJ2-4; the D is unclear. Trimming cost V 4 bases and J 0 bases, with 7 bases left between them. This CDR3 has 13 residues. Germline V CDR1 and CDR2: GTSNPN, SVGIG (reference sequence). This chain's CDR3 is CAWNALAKNIQYF. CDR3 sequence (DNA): TGTGCCTGGAATGCGCTAGCCAAAAACATTCAGTACTTC.

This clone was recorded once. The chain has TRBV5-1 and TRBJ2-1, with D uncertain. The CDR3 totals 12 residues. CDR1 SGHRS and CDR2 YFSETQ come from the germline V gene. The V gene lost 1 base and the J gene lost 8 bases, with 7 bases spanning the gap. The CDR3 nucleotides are TGCGCCAGCAGCTTGACAATCCATGAGCAGTTCTTC. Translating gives CASSLTIHEQFF.

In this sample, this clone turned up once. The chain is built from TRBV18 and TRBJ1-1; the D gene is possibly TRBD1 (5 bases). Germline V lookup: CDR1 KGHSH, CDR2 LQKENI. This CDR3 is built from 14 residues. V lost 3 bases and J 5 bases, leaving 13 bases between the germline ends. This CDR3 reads CASSPGLRGTEAFF. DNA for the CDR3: TGTGCCAGCTCACCCGGCCTTCGGGGGACTGAAGCTTTCTTT.

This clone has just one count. DNA of the CDR3: TGTGCCAGCAGCGGGAGGGGCTTCTACGAGCAGTACTTC. Protein product: CASSGRGFYEQYF. The V and J genes are TRBV7-2 and TRBJ2-7, with 7 bases identical to TRBD2. The CDR3 spans 13 residues. After removal of 5 bases from V and 3 bases from J, the junction contained 4 bases not matched to a gene. Germline CDR1 reads SGHTA; CDR2 reads FQGNSA.

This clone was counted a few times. CDR3 protein: CAWRPGAKKAFF. The CDR3 DNA sequence: TGTGCCTGGAGACCTGGGGCAAAAAAAGCTTTCTTT. The chain combines TRBV30 with TRBJ1-1, with D possibly TRBD1 on 5 matching bases. The CDR3 runs to 12 residues. Germline CDR1 and CDR2: GTSNPN and SVGIG (reference sequence). V lost 3 bases and J 9 bases, leaving 14 bases between the germline ends.

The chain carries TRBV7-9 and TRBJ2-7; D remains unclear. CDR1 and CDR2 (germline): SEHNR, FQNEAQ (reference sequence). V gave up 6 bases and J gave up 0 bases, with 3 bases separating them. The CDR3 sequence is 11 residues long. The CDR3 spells CASSPSYEQYF. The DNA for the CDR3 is TGTGCCAGCAGTCCCTCCTACGAGCAGTACTTC.

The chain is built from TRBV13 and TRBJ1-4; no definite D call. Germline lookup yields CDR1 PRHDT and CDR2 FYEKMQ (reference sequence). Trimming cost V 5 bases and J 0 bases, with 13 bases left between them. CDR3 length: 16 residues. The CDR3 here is CASSLGIMTTNEKLFF. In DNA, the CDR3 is TGTGCCAGCAGCCTCGGAATCATGACAACTAATGAAAAACTGTTTTTT.

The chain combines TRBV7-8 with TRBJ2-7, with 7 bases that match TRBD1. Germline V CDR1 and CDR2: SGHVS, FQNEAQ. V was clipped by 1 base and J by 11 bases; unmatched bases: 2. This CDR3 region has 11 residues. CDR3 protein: CASSLGDREYF. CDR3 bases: TGTGCCAGCAGCTTAGGCGACAGGGAGTACTTC.

The DNA of the CDR3 is TGTGCCAGCAGTGAAGCGACCGGGCGAACCTCCTACGAGCAGTACTTC. Protein: CASSEATGRTSYEQYF. The V gene is TRBV6-1, the J gene TRBJ2-7; no definite D call. There are 16 residues in the CDR3. The V end lost 0 bases, the J end lost 0 bases, and 12 bases lay between the germline ends. Germline lookup yields CDR1 MNHNS and CDR2 SASEGT.

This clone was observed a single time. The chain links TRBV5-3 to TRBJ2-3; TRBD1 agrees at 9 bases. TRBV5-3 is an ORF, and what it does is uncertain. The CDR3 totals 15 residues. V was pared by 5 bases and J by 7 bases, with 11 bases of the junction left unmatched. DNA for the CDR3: TGTGCCAGAAGAGGACCGGGACAGGGAATAAATACGCAGTATTTT. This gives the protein CARRGPGQGINTQYF.

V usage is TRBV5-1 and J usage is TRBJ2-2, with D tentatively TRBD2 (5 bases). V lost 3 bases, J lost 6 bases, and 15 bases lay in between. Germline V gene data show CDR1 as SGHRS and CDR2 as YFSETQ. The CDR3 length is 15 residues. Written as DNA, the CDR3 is TGCGCCAGCAGCTCCGGACTTGATACGGCCGGGGAGCTGTTTTTT. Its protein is CASSSGLDTAGELFF. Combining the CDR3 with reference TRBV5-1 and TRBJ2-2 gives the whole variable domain KAGVTQTPRYLIKTRGQQVTLSCSPISGHRSVSWYQQTPGQGLQFLFEYFSETQRNKGNFPGRFSGRQFSNSRSEMNVSTLELGDSALYLCASSSGLDTAGELFFGEGSRLTVL.

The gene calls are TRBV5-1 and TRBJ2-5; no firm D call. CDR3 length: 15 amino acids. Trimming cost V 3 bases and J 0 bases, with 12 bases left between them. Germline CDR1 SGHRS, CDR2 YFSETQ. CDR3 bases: TGCGCCAGCAGCTCCGGACCCGCCCACCAAGAGACCCAGTACTTC. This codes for CASSSGPAHQETQYF.

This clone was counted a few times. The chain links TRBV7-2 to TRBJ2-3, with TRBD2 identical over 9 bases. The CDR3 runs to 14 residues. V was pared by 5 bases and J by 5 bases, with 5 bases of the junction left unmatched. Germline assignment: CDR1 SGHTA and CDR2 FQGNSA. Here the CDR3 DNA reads TGTGCCAGCAGCCCGGGACTAGCTGAAGATACGCAGTATTTT. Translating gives CASSPGLAEDTQYF.

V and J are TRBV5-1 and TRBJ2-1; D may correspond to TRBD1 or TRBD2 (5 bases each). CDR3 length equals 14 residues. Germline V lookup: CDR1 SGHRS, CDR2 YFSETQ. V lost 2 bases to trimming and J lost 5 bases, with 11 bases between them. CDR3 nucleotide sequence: TGCGCCAGCAGCTTCGGGACGACCAACAATGAGCAGTTCTTC. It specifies CASSFGTTNNEQFF.

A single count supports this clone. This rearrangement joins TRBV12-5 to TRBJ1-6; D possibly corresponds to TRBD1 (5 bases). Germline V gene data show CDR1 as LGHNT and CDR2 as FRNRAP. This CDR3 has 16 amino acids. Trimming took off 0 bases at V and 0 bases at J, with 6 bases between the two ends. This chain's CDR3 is CASGLVGGSYNSPLHF. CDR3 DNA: TGTGCTAGTGGTTTGGTTGGGGGCTCCTATAATTCACCCCTCCACTTT. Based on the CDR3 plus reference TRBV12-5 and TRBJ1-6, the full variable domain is DARVTQTPRHKVTEMGQEVTMRCQPILGHNTVFWYRQTMMQGLELLAYFRNRAPLDDSGMPKDRFSAEMPDATLATLKIQPSEPRDSAVYFCASGLVGGSYNSPLHFGNGTRLTVT.

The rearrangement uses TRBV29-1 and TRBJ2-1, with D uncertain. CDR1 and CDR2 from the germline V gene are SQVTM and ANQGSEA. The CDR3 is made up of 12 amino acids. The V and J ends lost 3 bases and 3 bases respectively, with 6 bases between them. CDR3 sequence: CSVEAIYNEQFF. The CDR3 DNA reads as TGCAGCGTTGAGGCCATCTACAATGAGCAGTTCTTC.

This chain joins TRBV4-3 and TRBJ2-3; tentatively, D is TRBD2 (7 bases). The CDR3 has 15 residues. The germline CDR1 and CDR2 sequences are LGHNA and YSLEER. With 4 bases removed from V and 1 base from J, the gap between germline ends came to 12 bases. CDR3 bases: TGCGCCAGCAGCCTCCGGGGGGCGGGCACAGATACGCAGTATTTT. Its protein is CASSLRGAGTDTQYF.

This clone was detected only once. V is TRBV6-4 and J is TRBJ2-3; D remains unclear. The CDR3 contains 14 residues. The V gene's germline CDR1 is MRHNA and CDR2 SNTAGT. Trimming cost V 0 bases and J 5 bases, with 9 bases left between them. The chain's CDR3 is CASSDSGAEDTQYF. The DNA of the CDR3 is TGTGCCAGCAGTGACTCCGGAGCCGAAGATACGCAGTATTTT.

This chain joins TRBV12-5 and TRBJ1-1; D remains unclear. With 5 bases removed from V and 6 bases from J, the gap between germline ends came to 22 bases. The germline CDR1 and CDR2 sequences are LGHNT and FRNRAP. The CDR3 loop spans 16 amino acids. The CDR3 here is CASGTGRPEGGSEAFF. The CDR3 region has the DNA TGTGCTAGTGGTACGGGCCGACCCGAAGGAGGCTCTGAAGCTTTCTTT.

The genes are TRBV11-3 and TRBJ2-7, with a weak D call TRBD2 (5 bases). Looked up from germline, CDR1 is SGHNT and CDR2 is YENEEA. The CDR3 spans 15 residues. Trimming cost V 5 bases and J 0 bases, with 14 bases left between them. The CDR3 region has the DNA TGTGCCAGCAGCCCCCGCGGGCTGAGCTCCTACGAGCAGTACTTC. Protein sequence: CASSPRGLSSYEQYF.

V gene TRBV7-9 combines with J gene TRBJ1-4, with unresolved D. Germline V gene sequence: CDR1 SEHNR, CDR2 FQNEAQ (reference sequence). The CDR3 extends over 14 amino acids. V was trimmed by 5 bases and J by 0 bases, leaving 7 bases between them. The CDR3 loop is CASSPGATNEKLFF. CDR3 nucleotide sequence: TGTGCCAGCAGCCCCGGGGCAACTAATGAAAAACTGTTTTTT.

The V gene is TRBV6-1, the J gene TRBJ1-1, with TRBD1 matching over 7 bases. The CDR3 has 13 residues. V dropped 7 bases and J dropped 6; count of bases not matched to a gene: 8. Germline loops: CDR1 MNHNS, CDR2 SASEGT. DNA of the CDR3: TGTGCCAGCATAAGTTCGGGACAGTCTGAAGCTTTCTTT. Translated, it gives CASISSGQSEAFF.

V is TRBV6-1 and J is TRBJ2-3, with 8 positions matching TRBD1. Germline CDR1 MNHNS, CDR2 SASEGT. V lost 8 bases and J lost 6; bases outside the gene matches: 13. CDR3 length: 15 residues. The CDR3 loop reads CASERDRGPSDTQYF. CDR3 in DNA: TGTGCCAGCGAACGAGACAGGGGTCCCTCGGATACGCAGTATTTT.

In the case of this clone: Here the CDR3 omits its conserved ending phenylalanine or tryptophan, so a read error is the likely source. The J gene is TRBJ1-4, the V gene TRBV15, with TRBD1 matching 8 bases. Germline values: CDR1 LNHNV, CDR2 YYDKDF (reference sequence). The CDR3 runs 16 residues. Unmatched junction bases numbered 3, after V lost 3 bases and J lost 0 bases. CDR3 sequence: CATSRTGVATNEKLFL. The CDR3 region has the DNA TGTGCCACCAGCAGGACAGGGGTTGCAACTAATGAAAAACTGTTTCTT.

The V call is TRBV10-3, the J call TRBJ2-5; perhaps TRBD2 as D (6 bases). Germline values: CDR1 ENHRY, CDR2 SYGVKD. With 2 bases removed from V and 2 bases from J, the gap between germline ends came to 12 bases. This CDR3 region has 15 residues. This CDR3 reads CAISERDWPQETQYF. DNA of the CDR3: TGTGCCATCAGTGAGCGGGACTGGCCACAAGAGACCCAGTACTTC.